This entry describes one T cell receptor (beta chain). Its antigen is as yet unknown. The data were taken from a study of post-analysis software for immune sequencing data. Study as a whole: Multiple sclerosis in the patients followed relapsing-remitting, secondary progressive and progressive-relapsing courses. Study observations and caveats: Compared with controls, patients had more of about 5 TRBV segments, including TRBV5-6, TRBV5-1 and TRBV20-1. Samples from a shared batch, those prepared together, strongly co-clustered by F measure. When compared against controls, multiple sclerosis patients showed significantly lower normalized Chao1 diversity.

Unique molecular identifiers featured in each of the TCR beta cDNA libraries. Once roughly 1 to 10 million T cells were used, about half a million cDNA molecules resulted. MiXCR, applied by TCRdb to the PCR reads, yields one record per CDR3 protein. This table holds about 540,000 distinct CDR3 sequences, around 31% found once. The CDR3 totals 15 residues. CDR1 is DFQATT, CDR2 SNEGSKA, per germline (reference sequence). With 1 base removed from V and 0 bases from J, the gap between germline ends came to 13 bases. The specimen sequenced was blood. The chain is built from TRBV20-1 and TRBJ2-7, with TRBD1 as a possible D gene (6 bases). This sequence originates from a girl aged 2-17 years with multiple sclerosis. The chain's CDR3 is CSARVPRGGSYEQYF. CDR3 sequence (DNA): TGCAGTGCTAGAGTCCCCAGGGGTGGCTCCTACGAGCAGTACTTC.